The 30 T cell receptor beta chains below all came from one sample that was sequenced in a study of T cells in localized non-small cell lung cancer. The method was immunoSEQ multiplex PCR; TCRdb's version includes in-frame clones alone and lacks a portion of them. This sample has roughly 30,000 clones, with approximately 90% found just once. The material sequenced was peripheral blood, taken before any cancer treatment. These receptors all stem from a woman aged 18 to 55 with stage I lung adenocarcinoma.

V usage is TRBV6-6 and J usage is TRBJ2-1; 13 bases fit TRBD2. Germline V gene lookup returns CDR1 MNHNY and CDR2 SVGAGI (reference sequence). The CDR3 consists of 15 residues. Losses at the gene ends were 6 bases for V and 7 bases for J; bases not matched to a gene: 6. CDR3 residues: CASRHGTSGKNEQFF. The CDR3 nucleotides are TGTGCCAGCAGACACGGGACTAGCGGGAAAAATGAGCAGTTCTTC.

The genes are TRBV5-1 and TRBJ2-7; tentatively, D is TRBD1 (6 bases). The V gene lost 1 base and the J gene lost 2 bases, with 10 bases spanning the gap. Germline-derived CDR1 and CDR2 are SGHRS and YFSETQ. The CDR3 is 14 residues long. The CDR3 is CASSLLQGPYEQYF. The CDR3 nucleotides are TGCGCCAGCAGCTTGTTACAGGGACCCTACGAGCAGTACTTC.

The gene calls are TRBV6-5 and TRBJ1-4, with D perhaps matching TRBD1 (5 bases). CDR1 MNHEY and CDR2 SVGAGI come from the germline V gene. CDR3 length: 15 residues. V dropped 0 bases and J dropped 7 bases, with 12 bases sitting between them. In DNA, the CDR3 is TGTGCCAGCAGTTACTCCGCGGGGGAGGGTGAAAAACTGTTTTTT. Translating gives CASSYSAGEGEKLFF.

J is TRBJ2-7 and V is TRBV28, with 10 nucleotides matching TRBD2. The trim removed 3 bases at V and 3 bases at J, leaving 5 bases unmatched. Looked up from germline, CDR1 is MDHEN and CDR2 is SYDVKM. The CDR3 is 15 amino acids. The CDR3 region is CASSLRQRGGYEQYF. The CDR3 DNA sequence: TGTGCCAGCAGTTTGCGGCAGCGGGGGGGCTACGAGCAGTACTTC.

The V gene is TRBV5-8, the J gene TRBJ1-2; TRBD1 is a possible D gene (5 bases). Between the trimmed V and J ends, which lost 1 base and 4 bases, there was a span of 8 bases. CDR3 size: 13 residues. CDR1 and CDR2 (germline): SGHTS, YDEGEE. The CDR3 sequence: CASSLFGGYGYTF. Written as DNA, the CDR3 is TGTGCCAGCAGCTTGTTTGGGGGCTATGGCTACACCTTC.

This clone was seen just once. This chain connects TRBV30 to TRBJ2-3; no definite D call. This CDR3 contains 13 residues. Trimming shortened V by 5 bases and J by 8 bases, and 17 bases separated the two germline ends. Germline CDR1 is GTSNPN and CDR2 is SVGIG (reference sequence). The CDR3 protein is CAWAFSPTGTQYF. CDR3 in DNA: TGTGCCTGGGCTTTTAGCCCGACGGGTACGCAGTATTTT.

The genes are TRBV7-9 and TRBJ2-5; perhaps D is TRBD1 or TRBD2 (5 bases each). Trimming took 1 base from V and 5 from J, leaving 14 bases between them. Germline CDR1 reads SEHNR; CDR2 reads FQNEAQ (reference sequence). The CDR3 has 15 amino acids. CDR3 bases: TGTGCCAGCAGCTTAGGAATAATCGGGGCGGAGACCCAGTACTTC. This encodes CASSLGIIGAETQYF.

This chain connects TRBV2 to TRBJ1-2; tentatively, D is TRBD1 (5 bases). V shed 1 base and J shed 3 bases, with 18 bases lying between them. CDR1 and CDR2 (germline): SNHLY, FYNNEI. The CDR3 runs to 17 residues. CDR3 sequence: CASSEEGTGLLYYGYTF. CDR3 nucleotides: TGTGCCAGCAGTGAAGAGGGCACAGGCCTTTTATACTATGGCTACACCTTC. The variable domain in full, with the rest retrieved from reference TRBV2 and TRBJ1-2, is EPEVTQTPSHQVTQMGQEVILRCVPISNHLYFYWYRQILGQKVEFLVSFYNNEISEKSEIFDDQFSVERPDGSNFTLKIRSTKLEDSAMYFCASSEEGTGLLYYGYTFGSGTRLTVV.

The chain combines TRBV7-9 with TRBJ2-7, with TRBD2 matching over 14 bases. CDR1 SEHNR and CDR2 FQNEAQ come from the germline V gene (reference sequence). The CDR3 runs to 16 residues. V lost 3 bases and J lost 5; bases outside the gene matches: 6. The CDR3 DNA follows: TGTGCCAGCAGCTTGGGGACTAGCGGGAGAATCCACGAGCAGTACTTC. Residues: CASSLGTSGRIHEQYF.

The chain joins TRBV7-2 to TRBJ2-7; D is uncertain. Trimming took 1 base from V and 1 from J, leaving 5 bases between them. This CDR3 has 13 residues. CDR1 and CDR2 (germline): SGHTA, FQGNSA. CDR3 sequence: CASSLVVSYEQYF. CDR3 sequence (DNA): TGTGCCAGCAGCTTAGTGGTATCCTACGAGCAGTACTTC.

This chain connects TRBV7-7 to TRBJ2-2; tentatively, D is TRBD1 (6 bases). Germline loops: CDR1 SSHAT, CDR2 FNYEAQ (reference sequence). The CDR3 covers 13 residues. Between the trimmed V and J ends, which lost 0 bases and 8 bases, there was a span of 7 bases. In DNA form, the CDR3 reads TGTGCCAGCAGCTTAGCGGGGACAGGGGAGCTGTTTTTT. Translation: CASSLAGTGELFF.

This chain joins TRBV4-1 and TRBJ2-7, with D perhaps given as TRBD1 or TRBD2 (5 bases each). The germline V gene has CDR1 MGHRA and CDR2 YSYEKL. V gave up 4 bases and J gave up 2 bases, with 12 bases separating them. This CDR3 spans 14 amino acids. CDR3 residues: CASSLGLGAYEQYF. The CDR3 DNA sequence: TGCGCCAGCAGCCTCGGTTTGGGGGCCTACGAGCAGTACTTC.

This clone was counted between two and nine times. The CDR3 sequence: CASSQYAMAGGNTGELFF. As DNA, the CDR3 is TGCGCCAGCAGCCAATACGCGATGGCGGGAGGGAACACCGGGGAGCTGTTTTTT. The V call is TRBV4-1, the J call TRBJ2-2, with TRBD2 matching 8 bases. Trimming at V came to 2 bases and at J to 1 base, leaving 9 bases not matched to a gene. Germline V gene data show CDR1 as MGHRA and CDR2 as YSYEKL. The CDR3 has 18 amino acids.

This clone has only a few counts. The chain uses TRBV4-2 and TRBJ2-1; the match to TRBD2 covers 10 bases. Germline trimming cut 2 bases from V and 5 bases from J; bases unmatched to any gene: 12. CDR3 length equals 18 residues. The V gene's germline CDR1 is LGHNA and CDR2 YNFKEQ. CDR3: CASSQTISGRAKNNEQFF. CDR3 bases: TGTGCCAGCAGCCAAACAATAAGCGGGAGGGCCAAGAACAATGAGCAGTTCTTC.

The chain has TRBV7-2 and TRBJ2-5; 11 bases map to TRBD2. In germline, CDR1 is SGHTA, CDR2 FQGNSA. With 5 bases clipped from V and 4 bases from J, the junction kept 9 bases outside the gene matches. The CDR3 spans 16 residues. This CDR3 is CASSTSLAGASETQYF. In DNA, the CDR3 is TGTGCCAGCAGCACATCACTAGCGGGAGCTTCAGAGACCCAGTACTTC.

This chain connects TRBV30 to TRBJ1-1; D remains unclear. The length of the CDR3 is 12 residues. Between the trimmed V and J ends, which lost 1 base and 6 bases, there was a span of 9 bases. Germline lookup yields CDR1 GTSNPN and CDR2 SVGIG (reference sequence). In DNA form, the CDR3 reads TGTGCCTGGAGTGAGGTTGGCGCTGAAGCTTTCTTT. Amino acid sequence: CAWSEVGAEAFF.

V usage is TRBV2 and J usage is TRBJ1-5; D might be TRBD1 (6 bases). The CDR3 has 13 residues. Germline V CDR1 and CDR2: SNHLY, FYNNEI. V lost 6 bases and J lost 5, with 11 bases in between. The CDR3 sequence is CASRADSYQPQHF. CDR3 DNA: TGTGCCAGCAGGGCGGACAGTTATCAGCCCCAGCATTTT. Drawing the rest from reference TRBV2 and TRBJ1-5, the complete variable domain is EPEVTQTPSHQVTQMGQEVILRCVPISNHLYFYWYRQILGQKVEFLVSFYNNEISEKSEIFDDQFSVERPDGSNFTLKIRSTKLEDSAMYFCASRADSYQPQHFGDGTRLSIL.

This chain links TRBV27 with TRBJ2-7, with D maybe TRBD1 (6 bases). V dropped 4 bases and J dropped 6 bases, with 13 bases sitting between them. CDR3 length: 13 residues. Per germline, CDR1 MNHEY and CDR2 SMNVEV (reference sequence). The CDR3 DNA reads TGTGCCAGCAGTTCGGGGACACTCTTCGAGCAGTACTTC. Amino acids: CASSSGTLFEQYF.

Here the CDR3 reads CASRRGTGRDKTDTQYF. The CDR3 nucleotides read TGCGCCAGCAGGCGAGGGACAGGGCGAGACAAGACAGATACGCAGTATTTT. The chain is built from TRBV5-1 and TRBJ2-3; 9 nucleotides match TRBD1. Germline V gives CDR1 SGHRS, CDR2 YFSETQ. This CDR3 is built from 17 residues. J gave up 3 bases and V 5 bases, and 13 bases lay outside the gene matches. The entire variable domain, with the rest obtained from reference TRBV5-1 and TRBJ2-3, is as follows: KAGVTQTPRYLIKTRGQQVTLSCSPISGHRSVSWYQQTPGQGLQFLFEYFSETQRNKGNFPGRFSGRQFSNSRSEMNVSTLELGDSALYLCASRRGTGRDKTDTQYFGPGTRLTVL.

The V gene is TRBV5-1, the J gene TRBJ1-1; unclear D gene. The CDR3 runs to 16 residues. Germline V gene lookup returns CDR1 SGHRS and CDR2 YFSETQ. The V end lost 1 base, the J end lost 3 bases, and 16 bases lay between the germline ends. The CDR3 is CASSLSTGPWDTEAFF. The CDR3 DNA is TGCGCCAGCAGCTTGTCGACTGGCCCCTGGGACACTGAAGCTTTCTTT.

The gene calls are TRBV27 and TRBJ2-3, with TRBD2 matching over 10 bases. Trimming cost V 3 bases and J 4 bases; bases outside gene matches: 7. CDR3 length: 16 residues. Germline CDR1 and CDR2: MNHEY and SMNVEV (reference sequence). Here the CDR3 reads CASSFMGLARADTQYF. DNA for the CDR3: TGTGCCAGCAGTTTTATGGGACTAGCGCGAGCAGATACGCAGTATTTT.

The V gene is TRBV15, the J gene TRBJ2-2; D not resolved. Germline V gives CDR1 LNHNV, CDR2 YYDKDF (reference sequence). V lost 1 base, J lost 7 bases, and 10 bases lay in between. The CDR3 covers 14 residues. The CDR3 reads CATSRALTGGELFF. The CDR3 bases are TGTGCCACCAGCAGAGCTCTGACCGGCGGGGAGCTGTTTTTT.

The V call is TRBV4-1, the J call TRBJ2-1; D remains unclear. CDR3 size: 14 residues. CDR1 MGHRA and CDR2 YSYEKL come from the germline V gene. V was pared by 4 bases and J by 8 bases, with 15 bases between. This CDR3 reads CASSLTTPLDEQFF. CDR3 bases: TGCGCCAGCAGCCTCACGACTCCGTTGGATGAGCAGTTCTTC.

The chain links TRBV13 to TRBJ1-1; D remains ambiguous. V was cut by 3 bases and J by 4 bases, with 9 bases left in between. The CDR3 spans 13 residues. Germline V gene lookup returns CDR1 PRHDT and CDR2 FYEKMQ (reference sequence). The CDR3 reads CASSFAHGTEAFF. The DNA for the CDR3 is TGTGCCAGCAGCTTTGCCCATGGCACTGAAGCTTTCTTT.

DNA for the CDR3: TGTGCCAGCACCTACGGGGGGAATTACGCCGGGGAGCTGTTTTTT. It encodes CASTYGGNYAGELFF. V is TRBV6-5 and J is TRBJ2-2; the match to TRBD2 covers 7 bases. This CDR3 contains 15 residues. The V and J ends lost 7 bases and 6 bases, in that order; junction bases with no gene match: 11. From germline, CDR1 is MNHEY and CDR2 SVGAGI.

The J gene is TRBJ2-2, the V gene TRBV5-1, with TRBD1 as a possible D gene (6 bases). CDR1 and CDR2 from the germline V gene are SGHRS and YFSETQ. Trimming removed 5 bases from V and 1 base from J, with 12 bases in between. The CDR3 sequence is 15 residues long. The CDR3 loop reads CASRPGTLNTGELFF. CDR3 in DNA: TGCGCCAGCAGGCCCGGGACATTGAACACCGGGGAGCTGTTTTTT.

The gene calls are TRBV5-1 and TRBJ1-3, with D unresolved. Trimming pared 2 bases from V and 1 base from J, leaving 4 bases between. The CDR3 runs to 13 residues. In germline, CDR1 is SGHRS, CDR2 YFSETQ. DNA for the CDR3: TGCGCCAGCAGCTTCGCGTCTGGAAACACCATATATTTT. Its translation: CASSFASGNTIYF. Looking up the rest from reference TRBV5-1 and TRBJ1-3 gives the full variable domain: KAGVTQTPRYLIKTRGQQVTLSCSPISGHRSVSWYQQTPGQGLQFLFEYFSETQRNKGNFPGRFSGRQFSNSRSEMNVSTLELGDSALYLCASSFASGNTIYFGEGSWLTVV.

The rearrangement joins TRBV7-8 to TRBJ1-1, with a possible D match to TRBD1 (6 bases). Germline lookup yields CDR1 SGHVS and CDR2 FQNEAQ. V lost 6 bases and J lost 1, with 12 bases in between. The CDR3 has 14 residues. The CDR3 here is CASREQGSNTEAFF. CDR3 DNA sequence: TGTGCCAGCAGGGAACAGGGTTCGAACACTGAAGCTTTCTTT.

V usage is TRBV28 and J usage is TRBJ2-7; D unclear. This CDR3 comprises 15 residues. V was pared by 3 bases and J by 5 bases, with 17 bases between. Per germline, CDR1 MDHEN and CDR2 SYDVKM. CDR3 region: CASSFTQPFVNEQYF. The CDR3, as DNA: TGTGCCAGCAGTTTCACACAGCCTTTTGTGAACGAGCAGTACTTC.

Here the CDR3 DNA reads TGTGCCAGCAGCCTGGACAGATTCAATCAGCCCCAGCATTTT. Protein product: CASSLDRFNQPQHF. This chain joins TRBV27 and TRBJ1-5; D may be TRBD1 (6 bases). V dropped 6 bases and J dropped 3 bases, with 12 bases sitting between them. Germline CDR1 MNHEY, CDR2 SMNVEV (reference sequence). The CDR3 totals 14 residues.